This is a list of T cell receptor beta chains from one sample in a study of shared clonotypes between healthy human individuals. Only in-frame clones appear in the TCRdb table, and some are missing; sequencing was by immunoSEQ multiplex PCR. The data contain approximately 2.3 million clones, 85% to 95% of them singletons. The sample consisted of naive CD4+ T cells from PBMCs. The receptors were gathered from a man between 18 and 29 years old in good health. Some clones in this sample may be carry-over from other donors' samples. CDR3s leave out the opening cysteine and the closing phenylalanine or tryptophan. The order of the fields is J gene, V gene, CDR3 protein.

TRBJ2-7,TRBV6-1,ASSEGRRYEQY
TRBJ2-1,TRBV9,ASSVEVGRYNEQF
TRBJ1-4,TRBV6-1,ASSQGRLNEKLF
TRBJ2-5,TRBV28,ASSNRAEETQY
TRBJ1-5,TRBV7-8,ASSLTTIRGQPQH
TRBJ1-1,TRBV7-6,ASSFWGSPTEAF
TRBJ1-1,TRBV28,ASSSLGTGEAEAF
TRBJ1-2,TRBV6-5,ASSNTGEGYGYT
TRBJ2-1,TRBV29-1,SVTTGGQQF
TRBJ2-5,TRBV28,ASSLSRGRVRGQETQY
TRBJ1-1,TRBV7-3,ASSLSRDPGTEAF
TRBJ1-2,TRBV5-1,ASSQEQGRSGYT
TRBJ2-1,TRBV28,ASSLVGRVNEQF
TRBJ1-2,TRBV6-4,ASSDSIGGLGYT
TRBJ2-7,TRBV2,ASSVWDRGDLEQY
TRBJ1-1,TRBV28,ASNSRWTGQTEAF
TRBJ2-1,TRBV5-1,ASSPGTSNNEQF
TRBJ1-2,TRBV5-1,ASSLGDSNYGYT
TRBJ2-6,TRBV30,AWSWTGANVLT
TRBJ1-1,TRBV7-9,ASSSRFELADTEAF
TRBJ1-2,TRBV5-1,ASSPRRTTNYGYT
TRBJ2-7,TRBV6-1,ASSKTSGRYEQY
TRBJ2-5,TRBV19,ASSTHREGETQY
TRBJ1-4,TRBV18,ASSPSATNEKLF
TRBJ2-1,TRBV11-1,ASSLPGGSYNEQF
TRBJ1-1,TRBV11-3,ASSEYRGLSTEAF
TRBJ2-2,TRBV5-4,ASSWEGTNTGELF
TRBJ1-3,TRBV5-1,ASSLQPGTGENTIY
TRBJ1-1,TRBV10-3,AIRGRNTEAF
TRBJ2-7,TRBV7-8,ASSRPRQGSYEQY
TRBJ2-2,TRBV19,ATRAGFAGELF
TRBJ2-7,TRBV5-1,ASRLGTALSSYEQY
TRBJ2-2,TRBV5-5,ASTRGTGVGGELF
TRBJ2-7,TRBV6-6,ASSRGGARYEQY
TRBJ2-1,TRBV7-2,ASSSSSGAYNEQF
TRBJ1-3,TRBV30,AWSVLGLLD
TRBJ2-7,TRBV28,ASSPWPRARPYEQY